This T cell receptor (beta chain) comes out of a study of T-cell memory formation after mild COVID-19. Study overall: TCR clusters showed largely donor specificity.

This CDR3 is built from 14 residues. The ends were cut back, 0 bases at V and 1 base at J, with 8 bases in the middle. Looked up from germline, CDR1 is SGDLS and CDR2 is YYNGEE. TCRdb itself ran the 5' RACE reads through MiXCR, one entry per CDR3 protein. Among 540,000 or so distinct CDR3 sequences listed, around 21% were seen once. This sequence originates from an adult woman who had mild COVID-19 (a few samples of this study predate the infection). Cell type and time point are not known. The specimen sequenced was PBMCs or a T cell subset sorted from them (not recorded which). V is TRBV9 and J is TRBJ2-7; no firm D call. The CDR3 here is CASSVGMGSYEQYF. CDR3 bases: TGTGCCAGCAGCGTAGGGATGGGATCCTACGAGCAGTACTTC.